The clone carrying this T cell receptor (beta chain) appeared a few times. Its antigen is not known. Template material for amplifying TCR beta CDR3 regions consisted of RNA transcripts. HTBI primers were used for first-round RT-PCR of the TCR CDR3. Using its own MiXCR run on the multiplex PCR reads, TCRdb lists one record per CDR3 protein. The sample yields more than 300,000 distinct CDR3 sequences, around 20% seen once. This record belongs to a study of T cells in Graves' hyperthyroidism and ophthalmopathy. Whole-study findings and limits: The authors' 13 V-J model separated ophthalmopathy from stable hyperthyroidism.

The V end was cut by 8 bases, the J end by 5 bases, with 24 bases between. CDR3 length: 15 residues. Germline CDR1 is DFQATT and CDR2 is SNEGSKA (reference sequence). Patients showing uncontrolled infection, other autoimmune disease, pregnancy or lactation were ineligible. This rearrangement joins TRBV20-1 to TRBJ2-5, with a weak D call TRBD2 (6 bases). This TCR was recovered from a man between 18 and 35 years old with Graves' ophthalmopathy. The sample taken for sequencing was blood. The CDR3 loop is CSTHSGLRAGETQYF. DNA of the CDR3: TGCAGTACCCACTCGGGCCTAAGGGCGGGGGAGACCCAGTACTTC.